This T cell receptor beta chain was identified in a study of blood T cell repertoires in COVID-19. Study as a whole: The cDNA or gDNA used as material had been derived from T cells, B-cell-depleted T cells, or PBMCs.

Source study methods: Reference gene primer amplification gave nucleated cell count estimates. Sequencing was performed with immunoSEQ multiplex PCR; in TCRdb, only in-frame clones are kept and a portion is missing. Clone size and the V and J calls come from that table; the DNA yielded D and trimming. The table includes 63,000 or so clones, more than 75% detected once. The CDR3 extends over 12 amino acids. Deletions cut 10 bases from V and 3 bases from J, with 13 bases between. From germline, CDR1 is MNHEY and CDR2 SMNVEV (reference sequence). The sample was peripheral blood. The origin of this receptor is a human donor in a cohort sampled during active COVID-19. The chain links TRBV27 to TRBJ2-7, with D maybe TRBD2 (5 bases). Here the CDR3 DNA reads TGTGCCACCAGACACCGGGGCTACGAGCAGTACTTC. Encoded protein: CATRHRGYEQYF.